The clone carrying this T cell receptor beta chain has a handful of counts. The study ran its PCR with 60 Vbeta and 13 Jbeta primers. Assay: immunoSEQ multiplex PCR; the TCRdb copy retains only in-frame clones and omits some. This sample has some 170,000 clones, with around 79% found just once. Trimming shortened V by 2 bases and J by 0 bases, and 7 bases separated the two germline ends. Germline assignment: CDR1 GTSNPN and CDR2 SVGIG (reference sequence). The CDR3 length is 13 residues. The data derive from a study of cytomegalovirus exposure and HLA in healthy donors. Looking at the study overall: Early released data had around 79 million unique TCRs, all coming from HLA-typed donors.

The sequence was collected from a man aged 40-49 years in good health and CMV-seronegative. The rearrangement uses TRBV30 and TRBJ1-1; D might be TRBD1 (5 bases). The sequenced material came from PBMCs. The DNA of the CDR3 is TGTGCCTGGAGTCAGGGATTGAACACTGAAGCTTTCTTT. It specifies CAWSQGLNTEAFF. Together with reference TRBV30 and TRBJ1-1, the CDR3 gives the full variable domain: SQTIHQWPATLVQPVGSPLSLECTVEGTSNPNLYWYRQAAGRGLQLLFYSVGIGQISSEVPQNLSASRPQDRQFILSSKKLLLSDSGFYLCAWSQGLNTEAFFGQGTRLTVV.